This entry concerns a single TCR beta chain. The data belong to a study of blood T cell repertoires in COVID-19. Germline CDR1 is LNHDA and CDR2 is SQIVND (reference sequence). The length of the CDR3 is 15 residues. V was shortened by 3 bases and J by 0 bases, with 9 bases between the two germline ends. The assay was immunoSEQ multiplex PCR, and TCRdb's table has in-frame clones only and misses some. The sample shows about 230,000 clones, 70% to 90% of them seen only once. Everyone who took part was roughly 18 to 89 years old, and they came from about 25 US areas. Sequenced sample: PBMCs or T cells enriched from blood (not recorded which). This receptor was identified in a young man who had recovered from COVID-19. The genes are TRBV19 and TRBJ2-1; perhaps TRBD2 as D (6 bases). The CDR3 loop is CASSIGSGSYNEQFF. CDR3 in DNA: TGTGCCAGTAGTATTGGTAGCGGCTCCTACAATGAGCAGTTCTTC.